This entry describes one TCR beta chain. Looked up from germline, CDR1 is KGHDR and CDR2 is SFDVKD. The CDR3 extends over 15 amino acids. V was trimmed by 3 bases and J by 0 bases, leaving 8 bases between them. Clones were sequenced by immunoSEQ multiplex PCR, and TCRdb holds only the in-frame ones, with some missing. Of roughly 350,000 clones listed, about 89% were seen once; the top ten hold about 6.9%. This entry belongs to a study of blood T cell repertoires in COVID-19. Study-wide context: Sites across the United States, Italy and Spain contributed samples from acute and convalescent COVID-19. From T cells, B-cell-depleted T cells, or PBMCs came the material, which was cDNA or gDNA.

Specimen: peripheral blood. The chain combines TRBV24-1 with TRBJ2-1; no firm D call. The TCR comes from a woman aged 45-65 years with COVID-19, enrolled during active disease. The CDR3 here is CATSDPVSSYNEQFF. For the CDR3, the DNA is TGTGCCACCAGTGATCCTGTTAGCTCCTACAATGAGCAGTTCTTC.